Below, 26 T cell receptor beta chains from the same sample are listed, as sequenced in a study of blood T cells in healthy people across ages. PCR was performed a second time for about 7 to 11 cycles using a sample-barcoded 5' primer and a J-beta primer mix. TCRdb fed the 5' RACE reads into MiXCR, producing one record per CDR3 protein. The sample contains approximately 810,000 distinct CDR3 sequences, 29% of which appear only once. The material sequenced was blood. These receptors all stem from an elderly woman in good health.

This clonotype was counted once. A junction end diverges from the germline sequence, so it may reflect a read error. J is TRBJ2-7 and V is TRBV7-9; D is perhaps TRBD1 or TRBD2 (5 bases each). Germline values: CDR1 SEHNR, CDR2 FQNEAQ (reference sequence). The CDR3 is made up of 11 amino acids. CDR3 nucleotide sequence: TGTGCCAGCAGCCGGGGCGGCTCTAGGGACTTC. As protein: CASSRGGSRDF.

The chain recombines TRBV28 with TRBJ1-1, with TRBD1 as a possible D gene (5 bases). The V end lost 8 bases, the J end lost 5 bases, and 12 bases lay between the germline ends. Germline V CDR1 and CDR2: MDHEN, SYDVKM. The CDR3 runs 12 residues. CDR3 bases: TGTGCCAGCGGCTTAAGGGGAACTGAAGCTTTCTTT. Translating gives CASGLRGTEAFF.

To note about this clonotype: A much larger clone differs from this one at a single base, so this may be a read error. The genes are TRBV28 and TRBJ2-5, with D perhaps TRBD2 (7 bases). The last part of the DNA fits TRBJ2-1 better; the J call may be wrong. From germline, CDR1 is MDHEN and CDR2 SYDVKM. The CDR3 length is 15 residues. CDR3 DNA: TGTGCCAGCAGTAGCCGGGGGGCTGATCGAGAGACCCAGTTCTTC. It encodes CASSSRGADRETQFF.

The chain combines TRBV5-1 with TRBJ2-2; 10 nucleotides match TRBD1. Germline loops: CDR1 SGHRS, CDR2 YFSETQ. J lost 1 base, V lost 4 bases, and 4 bases had no gene match. The CDR3 loop spans 16 amino acids. The CDR3 reads CASSGDRGENTGELFF. The CDR3 DNA reads TGCGCCAGCAGCGGGGACAGGGGAGAGAACACCGGGGAGCTGTTTTTT.

This clonotype was seen more than once but under ten times. V is TRBV7-9 and J is TRBJ2-4; D unresolved. The V end was cut by 1 base, the J end by 7 bases, with 14 bases between. CDR1 and CDR2 from the germline V gene are SEHNR and FQNEAQ (reference sequence). The length of the CDR3 is 15 residues. The CDR3 DNA sequence: TGTGCCAGCAGCTTAGTCATCAGTAATCTGAACATTCAGTACTTC. Translated: CASSLVISNLNIQYF.

The sample holds many counts of this clonotype. This chain connects TRBV10-3 to TRBJ2-7; 11 bases line up with TRBD1. The CDR3 sequence is 14 residues long. CDR1 and CDR2 (germline): ENHRY, SYGVKD. Trimming at V came to 7 bases and at J to 7 bases, leaving 9 bases not matched to a gene. The CDR3 loop reads CAIKPDRGRGEQYF. Written as DNA, the CDR3 is TGTGCCATCAAGCCGGACAGGGGGCGAGGGGAGCAGTACTTC.

The chain has TRBV6-2 or TRBV6-3 and TRBJ2-5; TRBD2 aligns across 9 bases. V shed 2 bases, J shed 2 bases, and the junction held 9 bases outside the gene matches. This CDR3 comprises 17 residues. The germline V gene has CDR1 MNHEY and CDR2 SVGEGT. The CDR3 region is CASSYQPPTSGQETQYF. In DNA form, the CDR3 reads TGTGCCAGCAGTTACCAGCCCCCGACTAGCGGTCAAGAGACCCAGTACTTC.

To note about this clonotype: The junction shows a germline mismatch at one end, possibly a read error. The chain employs TRBV7-2 and TRBJ2-5; TRBD2 matches 9 bases. The germline V gene has CDR1 SGHTA and CDR2 FQGNSA. This CDR3 comprises 17 residues. Written as DNA, the CDR3 is TGCGCCAGCAGCTTAACCCCAGCGGGGGGCTGGCAAGAGACCCAGTACTTC. It codes for CASSLTPAGGWQETQYF. Using reference TRBV7-2 and TRBJ2-5 for the parts outside the CDR3, the full variable domain is GAGVSQSPSNKVTEKGKDVELRCDPISGHTALYWYRQSLGQGLEFLIYFQGNSAPDKSGLPSDRFSAERTGGSVSTLTIQRTQQEDSAVYLCASSLTPAGGWQETQYFGPGTRLLVL.

In regard to this clonotype: It may be a read error: a sequence one base away is much more abundant. The chain employs TRBV6-2 or TRBV6-3 and TRBJ2-6, with D perhaps TRBD1 (6 bases). This CDR3 contains 16 residues. The V gene's germline CDR1 is MNHEY and CDR2 SVGEGT. CDR3 coding DNA: TGTGCCAGCAGTTACGCCGGTGTTTTGGGGGCCAACGTCCGGACTTTC. Translating it yields CASSYAGVLGANVRTF.

In its sample, this clonotype was seen many times. The DNA of the CDR3 is TGTGCCAGCAGCTCATCCGGGACAGGGAGCGATCAGCCCCAGCATTTT. It yields the protein CASSSSGTGSDQPQHF. The chain uses TRBV5-5 and TRBJ1-5; 9 bases match TRBD1. This CDR3 comprises 16 residues. V lost 3 bases and J lost 5; bases outside the gene matches: 9. CDR1 is SGHKS, CDR2 YYEKEE, per germline (reference sequence).

Notes on this clonotype: One end of the junction fails to match germline, which may point to a read error. The V gene is TRBV6-5, the J gene TRBJ1-6, with D maybe TRBD1 (5 bases). Germline loops: CDR1 MNHEY, CDR2 SVGAGI. This CDR3 region has 15 residues. CDR3 coding DNA: TGTGCCAGCAGTTACTCGTGGGCGGACAATTCACCCCTCTACTTT. Encoded protein: CASSYSWADNSPLYF.

Points on this clonotype: Since a much larger clone is just one base distant, this may be a read error. The chain couples TRBV7-9 to TRBJ1-1, with 7 bases fitting TRBD1. Germline V CDR1 and CDR2: SEHNR, FQNEAQ (reference sequence). The CDR3 covers 15 residues. This chain's CDR3 is CASSARQGLGTGAFF. CDR3 DNA: TGTGCCAGCAGCGCCCGACAGGGTTTGGGCACTGGAGCTTTCTTT. Full variable domain (missing parts from reference TRBV7-9 and TRBJ1-1): DTGVSQNPRHKITKRGQNVTFRCDPISEHNRLYWYRQTLGQGPEFLTYFQNEAQLEKSRLLSDRFSAERPKGSFSTLEIQRTEQGDSAMYLCASSARQGLGTGAFFGQGTRLTVV.

The count of this clonotype is one. The chain uses TRBV5-1 and TRBJ2-7; D is perhaps TRBD1 (5 bases). V lost 4 bases and J 1 base, leaving 9 bases between the germline ends. The CDR3 is 13 amino acids. CDR1 is SGHRS and CDR2 is YFSETQ in the germline V gene. The CDR3 region has the DNA TGCGCCAGCAGCGCGACAGCTTCCTACGAGCAGTACTTC. Protein sequence: CASSATASYEQYF.

The rearrangement links TRBV7-2 to TRBJ2-1; D may be TRBD1 or TRBD2 (6 bases each). CDR1 is SGHTA and CDR2 is FQGNSA in the germline V gene. The CDR3 spans 15 residues. V shed 1 base and J shed 6 bases, with 13 bases lying between them. The CDR3 DNA is TGTGCCAGCAGCTTAGACGTATGGGGGGCCAATGAGCAGTTCTTC. This gives the protein CASSLDVWGANEQFF.

At least ten counts were recorded for this clonotype. The gene calls are TRBV5-1 and TRBJ1-2; no clear D. The CDR3 spans 15 residues. The ends were cut back, 2 bases at V and 3 bases at J, with 14 bases in the middle. The germline gives CDR1 SGHRS, CDR2 YFSETQ. CDR3 DNA: TGCGCCAGCAGCTTAGGAACGCACCCGGACTATGGCTACACCTTC. Amino acids: CASSLGTHPDYGYTF. Full variable domain (remainder filled in from reference TRBV5-1 and TRBJ1-2): KAGVTQTPRYLIKTRGQQVTLSCSPISGHRSVSWYQQTPGQGLQFLFEYFSETQRNKGNFPGRFSGRQFSNSRSEMNVSTLELGDSALYLCASSLGTHPDYGYTFGSGTRLTVV.

This clonotype showed up many times. The chain combines TRBV7-9 with TRBJ1-6; no definite D call. Germline V gene data show CDR1 as SEHNR and CDR2 as FQNEAQ (reference sequence). The V gene lost 2 bases and the J gene lost 9 bases, with 8 bases spanning the gap. The CDR3 totals 13 residues. CDR3 sequence (DNA): TGTGCCAGCAGCTTAAAGGATGTTTCACCCCTCCACTTT. Encoded protein: CASSLKDVSPLHF. The whole variable domain, filled in from reference TRBV7-9 and TRBJ1-6, reads DTGVSQNPRHKITKRGQNVTFRCDPISEHNRLYWYRQTLGQGPEFLTYFQNEAQLEKSRLLSDRFSAERPKGSFSTLEIQRTEQGDSAMYLCASSLKDVSPLHFGNGTRLTVT.

This clonotype came up a few times. This sequence joins TRBV12-3 or TRBV12-4 and TRBJ1-1, with 9 positions matching TRBD1. The CDR3 sequence is 16 residues long. J gave up 4 bases and V 6 bases, and 12 bases lay outside the gene matches. The CDR3: CASRDTGGLPRTEAFF. The DNA for the CDR3 is TGTGCCAGCAGAGATACAGGGGGCCTACCCCGCACTGAAGCTTTCTTT.

This clonotype was recorded a few times. V gene TRBV6-5 combines with J gene TRBJ2-5, with 12 bases fitting TRBD2. CDR1 and CDR2 from the germline V gene are MNHEY and SVGAGI. The junction had 16 bases not matched to a gene; V was cut back by 2 bases and J by 3 bases. CDR3 length equals 20 residues. The CDR3 coding sequence is TGTGCCAGCAGTTACGTCCACTCTAGCGGGGGGGCCGGTTGGGAAGAGACCCAGTACTTC. Encoded protein: CASSYVHSSGGAGWEETQYF.

This chain connects TRBV3-1 to TRBJ2-3, with 9 bases lining up with TRBD2. Germline CDR1 is LGHDT and CDR2 is YNNKEL (reference sequence). Trimming cost V 2 bases and J 4 bases; bases outside gene matches: 4. The CDR3 covers 15 residues. The CDR3 region has the DNA TGTGCCAGCAGCCAAATGAGCGGGGGGCCAGATACGCAGTATTTT. Protein product: CASSQMSGGPDTQYF.

The chain recombines TRBV24-1 with TRBJ2-2; a weak D match, TRBD2 (6 bases). V was trimmed by 0 bases and J by 1 base, leaving 11 bases between them. The CDR3 runs to 17 residues. Germline V gene lookup returns CDR1 KGHDR and CDR2 SFDVKD. The CDR3 reads CATSDLPHSGNTGELFF. DNA of the CDR3: TGTGCCACCAGTGATTTGCCCCATAGCGGGAACACCGGGGAGCTGTTTTTT.

The CDR3 nucleotides are TGCGCCAGCAGCCAAGAAGTACAGAGGGGCACAGATACGCAGTATTTT. Its translation is CASSQEVQRGTDTQYF. V usage is TRBV4-1 and J usage is TRBJ2-3; tentative D call: TRBD2 (5 bases). The V end was cut by 0 bases, the J end by 1 base, with 11 bases between. CDR3 length: 16 residues. The germline V gene has CDR1 MGHRA and CDR2 YSYEKL.

This chain links TRBV11-2 with TRBJ2-5; 12 bases agree with TRBD1. The J call may be faulty, since TRBJ2-7 better matches the DNA end. CDR1 SGHAT and CDR2 FQNNGV come from the germline V gene. The CDR3 totals 15 residues. The CDR3 region has the DNA TGTGCCAGCAGCGGAACCGGGACAGGGGGCGGCGAGCAGTACTTC. This translates into CASSGTGTGGGEQYF.

Of note for this clonotype: One end of the junction varies from germline; a read error may be responsible. The chain combines TRBV7-2 with TRBJ2-3, with D uncertain. Germline V gene data show CDR1 as SGHTA and CDR2 as FQGNSA. This CDR3 is built from 15 residues. This CDR3 is CVSSLGQVSADTQYF. DNA for the CDR3: TGTGTCAGCAGCCTGGGTCAGGTGTCCGCAGATACGCAGTATTTT.

This clonotype has ten or more counts. The rearrangement links TRBV2 to TRBJ1-2; no firm D call. Trimming pared 6 bases from V and 4 bases from J, leaving 6 bases between. Germline V lookup: CDR1 SNHLY, CDR2 FYNNEI. The CDR3 covers 11 residues. DNA for the CDR3: TGTGCCAGCAGGCGGGGCTATGGCTACACCTTC. This codes for CASRRGYGYTF.

This clonotype was observed a few times. The CDR3 sequence is CASSQDAGTVYSGANVLTF. CDR3 DNA: TGCGCCAGCAGCCAAGATGCGGGGACAGTTTACTCTGGGGCCAACGTCCTGACTTTC. This chain connects TRBV4-3 to TRBJ2-6, with D possibly being TRBD1 (7 bases). V was cut by 0 bases and J by 0 bases, with 15 bases left in between. The germline gives CDR1 LGHNA, CDR2 YSLEER. CDR3 length: 19 amino acids.

This rearrangement joins TRBV5-1 to TRBJ1-1, with 7 bases that match TRBD1. The CDR3 loop spans 14 amino acids. J was trimmed by 4 bases and V by 4 bases; bases with no gene match: 7. Per the germline V gene, CDR1 is SGHRS and CDR2 is YFSETQ. CDR3 nucleotide sequence: TGCGCCAGCAGCGACAGGGTGGTGAGCACTGAAGCTTTCTTT. This translates into CASSDRVVSTEAFF. Looking up the rest from reference TRBV5-1 and TRBJ1-1 gives the full variable domain: KAGVTQTPRYLIKTRGQQVTLSCSPISGHRSVSWYQQTPGQGLQFLFEYFSETQRNKGNFPGRFSGRQFSNSRSEMNVSTLELGDSALYLCASSDRVVSTEAFFGQGTRLTVV.